The 10 T cell receptor beta chains listed next were all sequenced from one sample in a study of cytotoxic CD8 clonotypes in ibrutinib-treated CLL. Here immunoSEQ multiplex PCR was the method, and the copy in TCRdb shows in-frame clones only, minus some. The table has about 200,000 clones, roughly 73% seen once. The input for sequencing was PBMCs, taken after 12 months of ibrutinib treatment. All receptors derive from a human donor with chronic lymphocytic leukemia.

The genes are TRBV5-4 and TRBJ2-5; D possibly uses TRBD1 or TRBD2 (5 bases each). Between the trimmed V and J ends, which lost 6 bases and 2 bases, there was a span of 14 bases. CDR3 size: 14 residues. Germline CDR1 and CDR2: SGHNT and YYREEE (reference sequence). The CDR3, as DNA: TGTGCCAGCAACAACTGGGGGATTCAAGAGACCCAGTACTTC. Translated, it gives CASNNWGIQETQYF.

This chain links TRBV4-1 with TRBJ2-7, with D possibly matching TRBD2 (6 bases). The CDR3 consists of 15 residues. V shed 4 bases and J shed 0 bases, with 13 bases lying between them. CDR1 MGHRA and CDR2 YSYEKL come from the germline V gene. The CDR3 spells CASSPGGSSSYEQYF. The CDR3 DNA is TGCGCCAGCAGCCCTGGAGGGAGCAGCTCCTACGAGCAGTACTTC.

The chain joins TRBV7-6 to TRBJ2-2; TRBD1 or TRBD2 may be the D gene (5 bases each). The CDR3 is 12 residues long. Germline V lookup: CDR1 SGHVS, CDR2 FNYEAQ. With 8 bases removed from V and 8 bases from J, the gap between germline ends came to 12 bases. Written as DNA, the CDR3 is TGTGCCAGCTCGTGGGGGAAGGGGGAGCTGTTTTTT. It is translated as CASSWGKGELFF.

This rearrangement joins TRBV19 to TRBJ2-5, with 9 bases that match TRBD1. V shed 8 bases and J 3 bases; nucleotides not matched to a gene: 10. CDR1 is LNHDA, CDR2 SQIVND, per germline (reference sequence). The CDR3 runs to 15 residues. The CDR3 region has the DNA TGTGCCAGTTCAAGGACAGGGGCCCAGGAAGAGACCCAGTACTTC. Translation: CASSRTGAQEETQYF.

This clone has only a few counts. V and J are TRBV2 and TRBJ1-2; weak D call: TRBD1 (6 bases). V lost 10 bases to trimming and J lost 8 bases, with 14 bases between them. The CDR3 has 11 residues. CDR1 is SNHLY, CDR2 FYNNEI, per germline. The DNA for the CDR3 is TGTGCCACCGGACAGTGGGAGGGCTACACCTTC. Protein product: CATGQWEGYTF.

The chain links TRBV5-6 to TRBJ2-7; D perhaps matches TRBD1 (5 bases). The length of the CDR3 is 14 residues. In germline, CDR1 is SGHDT, CDR2 YYEEEE. V lost 2 bases, J lost 2 bases, and 11 bases lay in between. CDR3 in DNA: TGTGCCAGCAGCTTACAGGTCCCCGCCTACGAGCAGTACTTC. Its translation: CASSLQVPAYEQYF.

The V gene is TRBV4-1, the J gene TRBJ2-7, with a possible D match to TRBD2 (6 bases). This CDR3 has 14 amino acids. V dropped 6 bases and J dropped 3 bases, with 15 bases sitting between them. Germline CDR1 MGHRA, CDR2 YSYEKL. The CDR3 region has the DNA TGCGCCAGCAGGCTAGGGGAGGCGGGCTACGAGCAGTACTTC. It is translated as CASRLGEAGYEQYF.

The rearrangement joins TRBV4-1 to TRBJ1-5; TRBD1 might be the D (5 bases). The CDR3 length is 14 residues. Per the germline V gene, CDR1 is MGHRA and CDR2 is YSYEKL. V shed 6 bases and J shed 0 bases, with 9 bases lying between them. The DNA of the CDR3 is TGCGCCAGCAGTCTGGACATTAGCAATCAGCCCCAGCATTTT. It specifies CASSLDISNQPQHF.

This clone was detected a few times. The chain employs TRBV6-1 and TRBJ1-2, with D maybe TRBD1 (6 bases). This CDR3 is 13 amino acids long. V lost 5 bases to trimming and J lost 5 bases, with 12 bases between them. Germline V CDR1 and CDR2: MNHNS, SASEGT. The CDR3 region has the DNA TGTGCCAGCAGTCGGGGGCTTGAATATGGCTACACCTTC. Protein product: CASSRGLEYGYTF.

This chain links TRBV2 with TRBJ1-2; 7 positions agree with TRBD1. Germline V gives CDR1 SNHLY, CDR2 FYNNEI. This CDR3 is built from 14 residues. V lost 5 bases, J lost 0 bases, and 3 bases stayed unmatched. The CDR3 loop is CASSSGGPNYGYTF. CDR3 nucleotide sequence: TGTGCCAGCAGTTCAGGGGGGCCTAACTATGGCTACACCTTC.